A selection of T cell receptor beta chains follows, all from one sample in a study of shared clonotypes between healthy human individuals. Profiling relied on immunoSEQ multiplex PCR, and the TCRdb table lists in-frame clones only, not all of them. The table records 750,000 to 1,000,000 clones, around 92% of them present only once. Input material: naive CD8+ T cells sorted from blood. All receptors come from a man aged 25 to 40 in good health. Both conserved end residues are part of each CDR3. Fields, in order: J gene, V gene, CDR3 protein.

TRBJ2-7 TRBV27 CASSSSGRSYEQYF
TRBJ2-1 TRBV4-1 CASSQGPEGGLNEQFF
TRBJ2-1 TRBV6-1 CASPNEQFF
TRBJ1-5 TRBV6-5 CASSYSGAGNQPQHF
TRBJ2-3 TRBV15 CATSRDRLTDTQYF
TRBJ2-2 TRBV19 CAVNVVEGTGELFF
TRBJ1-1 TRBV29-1 CSAYGTEAFF
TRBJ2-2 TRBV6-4 CASSDKGEHGELFF
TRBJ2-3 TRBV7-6 CASSPVLRGTDTQYF
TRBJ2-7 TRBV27 CASSPPAPPLAGRANEQYF
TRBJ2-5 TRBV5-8 CASSLDSQETQYF
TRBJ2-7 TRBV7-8 CASSLERPSSYEQYF
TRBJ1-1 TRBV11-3 CASSWTVNTEAFF
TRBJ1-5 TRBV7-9 CASNAGNQPQHF
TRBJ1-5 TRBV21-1 CASIKEGTGDQPQHF
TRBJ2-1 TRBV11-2 CASSNYPGLAGDEQFF
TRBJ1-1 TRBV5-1 CASSLAGQGYTEAFF
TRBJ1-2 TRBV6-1 CASSELDSSYGYTF
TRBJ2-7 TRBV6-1 CASREGLAVGYEQYF
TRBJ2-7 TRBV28 CASRTRDNYEQYF
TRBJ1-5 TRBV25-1 CASSVGSGNQPQHF
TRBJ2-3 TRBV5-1 CASSSVSTDTQYF
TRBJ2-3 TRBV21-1 CASSKGLRTSTDTQYF
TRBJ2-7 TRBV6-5 CASSEGTGGYEQYF
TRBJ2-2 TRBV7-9 CASSSGGTGELFF
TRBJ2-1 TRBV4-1 CASSSPTEKSYNEQFF
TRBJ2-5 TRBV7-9 CASSLANMYQETQYF
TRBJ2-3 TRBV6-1 CASSGSAGTAFLVVDTQYF
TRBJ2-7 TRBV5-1 CASSLGLAKSLYEQYF
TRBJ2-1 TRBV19 CASSITSGRNSYNEQFF
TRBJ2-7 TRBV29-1 CSVAIHDGSYEQYF
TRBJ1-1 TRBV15 CATSRHRGSEAFF
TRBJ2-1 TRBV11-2 CASSPSEGSDYNEQFF
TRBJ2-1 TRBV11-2 CASSLDLVGGPGDEQFF
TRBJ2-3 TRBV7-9 CASSPSGRSTDTQYF
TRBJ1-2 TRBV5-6 CASSLGQGLYGYTF
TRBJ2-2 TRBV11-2 CASSPKMTGPKTTGELFF
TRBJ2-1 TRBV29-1 CSVVSGSSYNEQFF
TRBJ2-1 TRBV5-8 CASSTRQGAYNEQFF
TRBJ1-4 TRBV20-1 CSAQNEKLFF
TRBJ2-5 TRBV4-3 CASSQGTGDIETQYF
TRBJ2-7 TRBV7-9 CASSSSILWEQYF